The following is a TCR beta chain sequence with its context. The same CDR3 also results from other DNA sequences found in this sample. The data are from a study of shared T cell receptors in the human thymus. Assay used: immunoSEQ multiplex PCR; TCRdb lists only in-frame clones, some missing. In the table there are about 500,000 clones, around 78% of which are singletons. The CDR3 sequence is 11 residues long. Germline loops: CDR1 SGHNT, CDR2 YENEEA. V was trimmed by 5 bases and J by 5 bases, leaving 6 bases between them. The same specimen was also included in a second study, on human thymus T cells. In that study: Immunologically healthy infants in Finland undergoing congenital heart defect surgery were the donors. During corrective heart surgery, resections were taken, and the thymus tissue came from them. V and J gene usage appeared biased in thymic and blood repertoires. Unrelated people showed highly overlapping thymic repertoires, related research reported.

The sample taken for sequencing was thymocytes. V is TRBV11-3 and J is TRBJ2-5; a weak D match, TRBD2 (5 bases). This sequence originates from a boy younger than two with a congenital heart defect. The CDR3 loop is CASSRGETQYF. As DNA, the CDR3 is TGTGCCAGCAGCAGAGGGGAGACCCAGTACTTC.